These 25 T cell receptor beta chains originate from one sample sequenced in a study of CD8+ T cells in alopecia areata. Following RNA extraction, reverse transcription yielded cDNA that acted as the sequencing template. Method: immunoSEQ multiplex PCR; TCRdb's copy keeps in-frame clones and lacks some. This sample has about 150,000 clones, with more than 45% found just once. Material: CD4+ T cells sorted from blood. Receptors were obtained from a human donor with alopecia areata.

This clone was recorded a few times. The CDR3 sequence: CASSVGGRPYEQYF. In nucleotides, the CDR3 is TGTGCCAGCAGCGTCGGGGGCCGGCCCTACGAGCAGTACTTC. The chain combines TRBV5-6 with TRBJ2-7; D could derive from TRBD1 or TRBD2 (6 bases each). Looked up from germline, CDR1 is SGHDT and CDR2 is YYEEEE. V was cut by 4 bases and J by 2 bases, with 13 bases left in between. The CDR3 is 14 residues long.

The chain carries TRBV30 and TRBJ1-5; D remains unclear. Deletions cut 2 bases from V and 3 bases from J, with 8 bases between. The CDR3 covers 13 residues. Germline V gene lookup returns CDR1 GTSNPN and CDR2 SVGIG (reference sequence). The DNA for the CDR3 is TGTGCCTGGAGTCGCCAGGACAATCAGCCCCAGCATTTT. Protein: CAWSRQDNQPQHF.

The sample holds a few counts of this clone. The chain joins TRBV30 to TRBJ1-6; D call uncertain. The germline gives CDR1 GTSNPN, CDR2 SVGIG (reference sequence). This CDR3 has 13 amino acids. Trimming took off 7 bases at V and 10 bases at J, with 17 bases between the two ends. This CDR3 reads CALDVQRRSPLHF. CDR3 DNA sequence: TGTGCCTTAGACGTTCAGCGGCGGTCACCCCTCCACTTT. Together with reference TRBV30 and TRBJ1-6, the CDR3 gives the full variable domain: SQTIHQWPATLVQPVGSPLSLECTVEGTSNPNLYWYRQAAGRGLQLLFYSVGIGQISSEVPQNLSASRPQDRQFILSSKKLLLSDSGFYLCALDVQRRSPLHFGNGTRLTVT.

The chain carries TRBV5-1 and TRBJ2-3; 7 bases line up with TRBD2. This CDR3 has 15 amino acids. With 4 bases clipped from V and 9 bases from J, the junction kept 14 bases outside the gene matches. The germline V gene has CDR1 SGHRS and CDR2 YFSETQ. The DNA of the CDR3 is TGCGCCAGCAGCACGCCCAGAGGAGGTAGCGGGACGCAGTATTTT. Encoded protein: CASSTPRGGSGTQYF.

J is TRBJ2-2 and V is TRBV27; 8 bases line up with TRBD2. The V and J ends lost 10 bases and 4 bases, in that order; junction bases with no gene match: 11. Germline CDR1 and CDR2: MNHEY and SMNVEV (reference sequence). The CDR3 runs to 15 residues. The CDR3 here is CAIRSGLGVTGELFF. CDR3 coding DNA: TGTGCCATTCGCTCGGGACTAGGTGTCACCGGGGAGCTGTTTTTT.

The V call is TRBV15, the J call TRBJ2-7, with 8 bases identical to TRBD2. Germline trimming cut 1 base from V and 0 bases from J; bases unmatched to any gene: 8. Germline V gene data show CDR1 as LNHNV and CDR2 as YYDKDF (reference sequence). The CDR3 is made up of 17 amino acids. CDR3 sequence: CATSRGRTSWNSYEQYF. The CDR3 DNA is TGTGCCACCAGCAGAGGCCGGACTAGCTGGAACTCCTACGAGCAGTACTTC.

The table lists this clone with a few counts. The chain carries TRBV10-3 and TRBJ2-3; 7 nucleotides agree with TRBD2. The CDR3 is made up of 14 amino acids. Per the germline V gene, CDR1 is ENHRY and CDR2 is SYGVKD. Germline trimming cut 7 bases from V and 2 bases from J; bases unmatched to any gene: 6. CDR3 in amino acids: CAIMDGRSTDTQYF. In DNA form, the CDR3 reads TGTGCCATCATGGACGGGAGGTCCACAGATACGCAGTATTTT.

The chain combines TRBV5-1 with TRBJ2-5; 10 nucleotides align to TRBD2. After removal of 0 bases from V and 2 bases from J, the junction contained 1 base not matched to a gene. There are 15 residues in the CDR3. Per germline, CDR1 SGHRS and CDR2 YFSETQ. Here the CDR3 DNA reads TGCGCCAGCAGCTTGGGACTAGCGGGTCAAGAGACCCAGTACTTC. Translation: CASSLGLAGQETQYF.

This clone was observed a handful of times. This chain joins TRBV19 and TRBJ2-5; TRBD2 agrees at 11 bases. CDR3 length: 16 amino acids. Germline V gene data show CDR1 as LNHDA and CDR2 as SQIVND (reference sequence). J gave up 1 base and V 4 bases, and 5 bases lay outside the gene matches. CDR3: CASSSGTSGFQETQYF. CDR3 bases: TGTGCCAGTAGTAGTGGGACTAGCGGTTTCCAAGAGACCCAGTACTTC.

CDR3 DNA: TGTGCCAGCGCCCTAGCATCTGGGGCCAACGTCCTGACTTTC. Translated: CASALASGANVLTF. The gene calls are TRBV6-5 and TRBJ2-6; TRBD2 is a possible D gene (5 bases). Trimming stripped 8 bases from V and 1 base from J, with 9 bases between. CDR3 length equals 14 residues. Germline V CDR1 and CDR2: MNHEY, SVGAGI.

V gene TRBV4-1 combines with J gene TRBJ2-4, with D perhaps given as TRBD1 or TRBD2 (5 bases each). V was trimmed by 3 bases and J by 2 bases, leaving 14 bases between them. Germline V lookup: CDR1 MGHRA, CDR2 YSYEKL. The CDR3 has 16 amino acids. CDR3 region: CASSQRGYETKNIQYF. The CDR3 nucleotides are TGCGCCAGCAGCCAGAGGGGTTACGAGACCAAAAACATTCAGTACTTC.

The table lists this clone with a few counts. The chain carries TRBV5-1 and TRBJ2-2, with 8 bases matching TRBD1. The CDR3 is 13 residues long. CDR1 and CDR2 (germline): SGHRS, YFSETQ. J gave up 6 bases and V 4 bases, and 2 bases lay outside the gene matches. The CDR3 bases are TGCGCCAGCAGCGGACAGGGTCCCGGGGAGCTGTTTTTT. It translates to CASSGQGPGELFF.

The V gene is TRBV15, the J gene TRBJ1-5; D is ambiguous. Germline-derived CDR1 and CDR2 are LNHNV and YYDKDF (reference sequence). The CDR3 totals 16 residues. V dropped 2 bases and J dropped 1 base, with 12 bases sitting between them. CDR3 coding DNA: TGTGCCACCAGCAGACCGGACCCTGGGAGCAATCAGCCCCAGCATTTT. Its protein is CATSRPDPGSNQPQHF.

The genes are TRBV29-1 and TRBJ2-3, with 9 bases matching TRBD1. V trimming: 6 bases; J trimming: 8 bases; junction bases outside the gene matches: 3. Per the germline V gene, CDR1 is SQVTM and CDR2 is ANQGSEA. The CDR3 runs 11 residues. CDR3 loop: CSVRQGGTQYF. The DNA of the CDR3 is TGCAGCGTGCGACAGGGGGGTACGCAGTATTTT.

This clone was seen more than once but under ten times. This chain links TRBV30 with TRBJ2-5; TRBD2 aligns across 14 bases. V lost 2 bases to trimming and J lost 4 bases; unmatched junction nucleotides: 3. Germline V gives CDR1 GTSNPN, CDR2 SVGIG (reference sequence). CDR3 size: 15 residues. CDR3 coding DNA: TGTGCCTGGAGTAAAGGACTAGCGGGAGGAGAGACCCAGTACTTC. It is translated as CAWSKGLAGGETQYF.

This clone was counted once. This chain connects TRBV5-1 to TRBJ1-5; D possibly corresponds to TRBD1 (5 bases). V lost 7 bases to trimming and J lost 7 bases, with 15 bases between them. The CDR3 covers 13 residues. Germline V gene lookup returns CDR1 SGHRS and CDR2 YFSETQ. The CDR3 DNA is TGCGCCAGCTCGACAGTGACTGGGCAGCCCCAGCATTTT. It codes for CASSTVTGQPQHF. Together with reference TRBV5-1 and TRBJ1-5, the CDR3 gives the full variable domain: KAGVTQTPRYLIKTRGQQVTLSCSPISGHRSVSWYQQTPGQGLQFLFEYFSETQRNKGNFPGRFSGRQFSNSRSEMNVSTLELGDSALYLCASSTVTGQPQHFGDGTRLSIL.

This clone was detected once. The chain couples TRBV5-1 to TRBJ2-1, with 11 bases that match TRBD2. Germline V gives CDR1 SGHRS, CDR2 YFSETQ. V was clipped by 5 bases and J by 3 bases; unmatched bases: 4. The CDR3 is made up of 15 amino acids. The CDR3 bases are TGCGCCAGCAGAAGGGGACTAGCGGACTACAATGAGCAGTTCTTC. This sequence encodes CASRRGLADYNEQFF.

Regarding this clone: At the DNA level, this CDR3 is encoded by other sequences in the same sample as well. V gene TRBV29-1 combines with J gene TRBJ2-5; 7 nucleotides agree with TRBD2. Germline CDR1 is SQVTM and CDR2 is ANQGSEA. The length of the CDR3 is 12 residues. The V and J ends lost 6 bases and 5 bases, in that order; junction bases with no gene match: 6. CDR3 loop: CSVVAGGETQYF. The DNA for the CDR3 is TGCAGCGTGGTAGCGGGCGGGGAGACCCAGTACTTC.

The V call is TRBV18, the J call TRBJ2-7, with a tentative D call TRBD1 (5 bases). This CDR3 is 15 amino acids long. V was cut by 2 bases and J by 0 bases, with 11 bases left in between. The germline V gene encodes CDR1 KGHSH and CDR2 LQKENI. The CDR3 region has the DNA TGTGCCAGCTCACCAGGGGCCGACATCTCCTACGAGCAGTACTTC. Translating gives CASSPGADISYEQYF.

This clone was observed a few times. CDR3 sequence: CASSFNEKLFF. Written as DNA, the CDR3 is TGTGCCAGCAGCTTTAATGAAAAACTGTTTTTT. The genes are TRBV7-2 and TRBJ1-4; no firm D call. There are 11 residues in the CDR3. Germline CDR1 SGHTA, CDR2 FQGNSA. V shed 3 bases and J shed 4 bases, with 0 bases lying between them.

The chain is built from TRBV2 and TRBJ2-7; no firm D call. V lost 6 bases and J 7 bases, leaving 13 bases between the germline ends. The V gene's germline CDR1 is SNHLY and CDR2 FYNNEI. The CDR3 covers 12 residues. CDR3 bases: TGTGCCAGCAGGAATGATGACCGGGAGCAGTACTTC. Its protein is CASRNDDREQYF.

Regarding this clone: Other nucleotide sequences in the sample specify the same CDR3. The chain has TRBV18 and TRBJ1-1; D gene uncertain. V was trimmed by 3 bases and J by 0 bases, leaving 5 bases between them. The CDR3 is 13 residues long. Germline CDR1 is KGHSH and CDR2 is LQKENI. The CDR3 loop is CASSPGLNTEAFF. CDR3 nucleotides: TGTGCCAGCTCACCGGGCCTGAACACTGAAGCTTTCTTT.

This chain joins TRBV9 and TRBJ2-3; no reliable D call. The CDR3 covers 14 residues. V was trimmed by 0 bases and J by 1 base, leaving 6 bases between them. Per germline, CDR1 SGDLS and CDR2 YYNGEE. The CDR3 loop reads CASSVGVGTDTQYF. For the CDR3, the DNA is TGTGCCAGCAGCGTAGGGGTGGGCACAGATACGCAGTATTTT.

The rearrangement links TRBV2 to TRBJ2-7, with TRBD1 matching over 7 bases. V trimming: 3 bases; J trimming: 5 bases; junction bases outside the gene matches: 7. CDR1 and CDR2 (germline): SNHLY, FYNNEI. The CDR3 consists of 14 residues. CDR3 DNA: TGTGCCAGCAGTGACCAGACAGGGTCTCACGAGCAGTACTTC. It encodes CASSDQTGSHEQYF.

This clone has a handful of counts. Written as DNA, the CDR3 is TGCAGCGTTGAGAGGCGAGGACTAGGATTCCGCGAGCAGTACTTC. Amino acid sequence: CSVERRGLGFREQYF. J is TRBJ2-7 and V is TRBV29-1, with 7 bases identical to TRBD2. The ends lost 3 bases at V and 6 bases at J; junction bases unmatched: 14. CDR1 and CDR2 (germline): SQVTM, ANQGSEA. The CDR3 contains 15 residues.